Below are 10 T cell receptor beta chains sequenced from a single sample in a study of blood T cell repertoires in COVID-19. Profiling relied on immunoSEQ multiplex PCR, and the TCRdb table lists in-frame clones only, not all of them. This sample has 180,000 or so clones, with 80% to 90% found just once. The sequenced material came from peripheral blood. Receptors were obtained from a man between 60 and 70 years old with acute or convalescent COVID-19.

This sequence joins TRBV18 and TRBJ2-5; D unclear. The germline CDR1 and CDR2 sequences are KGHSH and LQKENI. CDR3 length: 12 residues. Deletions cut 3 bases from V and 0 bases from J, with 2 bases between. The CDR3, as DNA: TGTGCCAGCTCACCCAACCAAGAGACCCAGTACTTC. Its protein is CASSPNQETQYF.

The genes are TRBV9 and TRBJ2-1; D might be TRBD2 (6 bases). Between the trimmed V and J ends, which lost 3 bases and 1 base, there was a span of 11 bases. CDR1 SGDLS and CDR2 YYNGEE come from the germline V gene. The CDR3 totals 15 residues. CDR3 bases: TGTGCCAGCAGCGGGGGGGAGAGATCCTACAATGAGCAGTTCTTC. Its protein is CASSGGERSYNEQFF.

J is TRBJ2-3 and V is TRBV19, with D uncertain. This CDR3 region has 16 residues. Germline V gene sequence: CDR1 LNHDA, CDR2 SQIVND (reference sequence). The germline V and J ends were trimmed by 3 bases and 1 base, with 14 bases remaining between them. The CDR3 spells CASSIFRLGGTDTQYF. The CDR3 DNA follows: TGTGCCAGTAGTATCTTTCGGCTAGGCGGCACAGATACGCAGTATTTT.

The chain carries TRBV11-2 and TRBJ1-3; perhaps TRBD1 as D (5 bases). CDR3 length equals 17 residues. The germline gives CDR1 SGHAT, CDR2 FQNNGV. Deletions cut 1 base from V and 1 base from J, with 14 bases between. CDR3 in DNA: TGTGCCAGCAGCTTAGTAAGCGGGACCCCATCTGGAAACACCATATATTTT. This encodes CASSLVSGTPSGNTIYF.

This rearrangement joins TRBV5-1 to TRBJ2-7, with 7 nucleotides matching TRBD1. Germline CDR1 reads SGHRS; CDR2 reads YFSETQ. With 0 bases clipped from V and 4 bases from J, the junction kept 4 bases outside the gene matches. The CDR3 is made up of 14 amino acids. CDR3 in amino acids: CASSLGHRGYEQYF. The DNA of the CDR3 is TGCGCCAGCAGCTTGGGCCACAGGGGATACGAGCAGTACTTC.

Here the CDR3 DNA reads TGTGCCAGCAGCATAAGACAAACCTACGAGCAGTACTTC. Amino acids: CASSIRQTYEQYF. The gene calls are TRBV27 and TRBJ2-7; no reliable D call. The CDR3 is 13 amino acids. Germline lookup yields CDR1 MNHEY and CDR2 SMNVEV (reference sequence). The V end was cut by 6 bases, the J end by 2 bases, with 11 bases between.

The CDR3 coding sequence is TGTGCCAGCAGTTCCGAAGTAGATCAGCCCCAGCATTTT. The encoded protein is CASSSEVDQPQHF. The chain has TRBV12-3 or TRBV12-4 and TRBJ1-5; D gene uncertain. The ends were cut back, 4 bases at V and 5 bases at J, with 9 bases in the middle. The CDR3 is 13 amino acids.

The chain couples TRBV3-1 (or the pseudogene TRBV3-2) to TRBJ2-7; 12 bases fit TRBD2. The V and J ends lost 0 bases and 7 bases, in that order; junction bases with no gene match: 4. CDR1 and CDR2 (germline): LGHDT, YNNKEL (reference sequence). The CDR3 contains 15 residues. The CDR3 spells CASSQDLAGGREQYF. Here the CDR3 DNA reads TGTGCCAGCAGCCAAGACCTAGCGGGAGGGCGGGAGCAGTACTTC.

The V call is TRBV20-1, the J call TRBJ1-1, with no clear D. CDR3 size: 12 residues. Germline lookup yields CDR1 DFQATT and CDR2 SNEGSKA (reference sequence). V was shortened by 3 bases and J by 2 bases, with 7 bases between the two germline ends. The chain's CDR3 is CSASSSNTEAFF. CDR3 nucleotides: TGCAGTGCTAGTTCCTCTAACACTGAAGCTTTCTTT.

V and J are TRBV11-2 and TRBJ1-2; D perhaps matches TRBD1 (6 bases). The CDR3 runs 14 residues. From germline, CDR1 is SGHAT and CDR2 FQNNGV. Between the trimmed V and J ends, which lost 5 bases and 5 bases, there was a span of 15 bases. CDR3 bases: TGTGCCAGCAGCCATCGGGGGGCCGGATATGGCTACACCTTC. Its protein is CASSHRGAGYGYTF.